This T cell receptor beta chain was sequenced for a study of Ad26.COV2.S vaccination and SARS-CoV-2 variants. About the research overall: Donor was in the COV1001 Ad26.COV2.S trial arm. Ad26.COV2.S was injected intramuscularly once or twice, 56 days apart. Study-wide results and caveats: In TCR breadth and depth analyses, total T cell responses may have been underestimated.

This clone was seen just once. What it binds is unknown. The V end was cut by 1 base, the J end by 4 bases, with 13 bases between. CDR1 is MNHNS and CDR2 is SASEGT in the germline V gene. CDR3 size: 15 residues. Treatment: around 19 received Ad26.COV2.S at low or high dose, single or two shots; a few received placebo; per-sample allocation not given. The samples were gathered on day 63 after the first injection of vaccine or placebo. What was given as vaccine was an Ad26 vector encoding Wuhan-strain SARS-CoV-2 spike. Clones were sequenced by immunoSEQ multiplex PCR, and TCRdb holds only the in-frame ones, with some missing. The table has 300,000 to 350,000 clones, 90% seen once.

This chain connects TRBV6-1 to TRBJ1-2, with TRBD1 as a possible D gene (6 bases). The sequence came from a person aged 18 to 65 who received the Ad26.COV2.S COVID-19 vaccine or a placebo. Source: peripheral blood, taken in a trial of Ad26.COV2.S vaccine versus placebo. The CDR3 is CASSEVPGASYGYTF. CDR3 nucleotide sequence: TGTGCCAGCAGTGAAGTCCCGGGGGCAAGCTATGGCTACACCTTC.